This T cell receptor (beta chain) came from a study of T cell responses to AZD1222 COVID-19 vaccine. General observations from the study: Vaccination with two AZD1222 doses was followed by a rise in Spike-specific TCR breadth and depth.

Turning to this clone: Its antigen is unknown.

Data came from immunoSEQ multiplex PCR; TCRdb stores just in-frame clones and leaves some out. The top ten clones hold over 20% of a sample with around 65,000 clones, over 75% of them seen once. CDR3 length: 16 residues. Unmatched junction bases numbered 4, after V lost 4 bases and J lost 0 bases. CDR1 is SGHDN and CDR2 is FVKESK in the germline V gene. This sequence joins TRBV14 and TRBJ2-1; 9 nucleotides agree with TRBD2. The material sequenced was peripheral blood, taken 28 days after the second AZD1222 dose. The sequence was obtained from an adult who received the AZD1222 COVID-19 vaccine. This CDR3 reads CASSLGLASSYNEQFF. In DNA, the CDR3 is TGTGCCAGCAGCCTTGGACTAGCGAGCTCCTACAATGAGCAGTTCTTC.